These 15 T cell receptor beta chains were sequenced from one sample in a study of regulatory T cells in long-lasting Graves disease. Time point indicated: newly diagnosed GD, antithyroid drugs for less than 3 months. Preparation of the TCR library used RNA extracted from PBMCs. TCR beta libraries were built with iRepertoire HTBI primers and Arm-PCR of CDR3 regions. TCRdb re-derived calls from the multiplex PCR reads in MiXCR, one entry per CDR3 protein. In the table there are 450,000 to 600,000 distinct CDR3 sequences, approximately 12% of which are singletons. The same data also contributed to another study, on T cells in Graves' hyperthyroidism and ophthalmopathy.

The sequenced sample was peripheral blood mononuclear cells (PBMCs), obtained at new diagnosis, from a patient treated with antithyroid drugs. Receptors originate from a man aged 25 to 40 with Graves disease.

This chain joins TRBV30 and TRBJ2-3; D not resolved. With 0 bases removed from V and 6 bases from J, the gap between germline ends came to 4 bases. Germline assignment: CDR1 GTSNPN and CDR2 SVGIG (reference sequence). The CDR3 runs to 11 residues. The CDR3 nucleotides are TGTGCCTGGAGTGTTTGGGATACGCAGTATTTT. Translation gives CAWSVWDTQYF.

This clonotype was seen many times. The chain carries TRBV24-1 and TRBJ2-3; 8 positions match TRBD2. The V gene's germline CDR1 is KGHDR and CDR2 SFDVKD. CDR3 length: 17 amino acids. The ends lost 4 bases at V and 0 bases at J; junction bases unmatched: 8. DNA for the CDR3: TGTGCCACCAGTGACCGGGGTAGCGGGACTAGCACAGATACGCAGTATTTT. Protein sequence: CATSDRGSGTSTDTQYF.

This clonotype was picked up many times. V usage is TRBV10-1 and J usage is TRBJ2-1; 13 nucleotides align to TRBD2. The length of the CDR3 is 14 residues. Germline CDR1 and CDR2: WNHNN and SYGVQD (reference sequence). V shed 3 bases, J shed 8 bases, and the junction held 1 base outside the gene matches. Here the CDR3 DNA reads TGCGCCAGCAGTGAAACTAGCGGGAGGGATGAGCAGTTCTTC. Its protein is CASSETSGRDEQFF.

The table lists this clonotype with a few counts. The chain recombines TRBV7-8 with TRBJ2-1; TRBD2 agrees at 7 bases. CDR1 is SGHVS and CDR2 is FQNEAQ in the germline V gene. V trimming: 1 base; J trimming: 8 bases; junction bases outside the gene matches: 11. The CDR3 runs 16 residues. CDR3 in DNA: TGTGCCAGCAGCTTAGATCGAAGCGGGATTGGCGATGAGCAGTTCTTC. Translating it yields CASSLDRSGIGDEQFF.

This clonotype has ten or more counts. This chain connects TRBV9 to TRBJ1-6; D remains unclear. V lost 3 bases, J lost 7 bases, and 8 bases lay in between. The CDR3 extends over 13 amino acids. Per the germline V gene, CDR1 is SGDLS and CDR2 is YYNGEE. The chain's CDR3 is CASSDGVNSPLHF. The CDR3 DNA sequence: TGTGCCAGCAGCGACGGCGTCAATTCACCCCTCCACTTT.

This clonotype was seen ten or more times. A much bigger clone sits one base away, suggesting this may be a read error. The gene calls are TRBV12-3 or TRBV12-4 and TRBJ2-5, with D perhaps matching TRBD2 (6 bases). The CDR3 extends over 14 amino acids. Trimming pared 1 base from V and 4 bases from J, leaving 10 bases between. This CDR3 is CASSLGGVGETQYF. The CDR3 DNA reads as TGTGCCAGCAGTTTAGGCGGGGTAGGAGAGACCCAGTACTTC.

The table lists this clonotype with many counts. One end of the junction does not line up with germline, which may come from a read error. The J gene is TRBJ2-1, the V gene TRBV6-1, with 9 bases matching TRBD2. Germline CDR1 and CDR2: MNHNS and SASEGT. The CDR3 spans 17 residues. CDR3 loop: CASREEREAGSYNEQFF. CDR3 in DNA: TGTGCCAGCAGGGAAGAGCGGGAGGCTGGCTCCTACAATGAGCAGTTCTTC.

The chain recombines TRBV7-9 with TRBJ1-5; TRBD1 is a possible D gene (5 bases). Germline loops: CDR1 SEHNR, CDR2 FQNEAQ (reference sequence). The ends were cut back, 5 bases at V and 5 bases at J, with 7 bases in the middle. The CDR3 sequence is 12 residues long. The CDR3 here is CASSRDYQPQHF. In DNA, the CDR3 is TGTGCCAGCAGCCGGGACTATCAGCCCCAGCATTTT.

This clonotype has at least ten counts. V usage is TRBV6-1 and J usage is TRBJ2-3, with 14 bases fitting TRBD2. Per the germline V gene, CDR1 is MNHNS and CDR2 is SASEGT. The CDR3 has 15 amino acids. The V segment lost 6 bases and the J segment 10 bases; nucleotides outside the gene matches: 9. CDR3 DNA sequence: TGTGCCAGCAGGCCCGGACTAGCGGGGGGCAGGTCGCAGTATTTT. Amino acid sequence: CASRPGLAGGRSQYF.

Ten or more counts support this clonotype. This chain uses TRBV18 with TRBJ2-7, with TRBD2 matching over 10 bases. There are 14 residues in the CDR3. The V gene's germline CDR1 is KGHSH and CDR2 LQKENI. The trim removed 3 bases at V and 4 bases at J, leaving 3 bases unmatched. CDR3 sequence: CASSPSSGRYEQYF. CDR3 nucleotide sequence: TGTGCCAGCTCACCTAGTAGCGGGAGGTACGAGCAGTACTTC.

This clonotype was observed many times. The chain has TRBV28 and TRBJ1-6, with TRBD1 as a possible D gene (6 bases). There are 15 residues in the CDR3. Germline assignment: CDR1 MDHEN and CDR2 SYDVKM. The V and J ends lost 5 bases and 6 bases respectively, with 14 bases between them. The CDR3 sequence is CASSPRTAANSPLHF. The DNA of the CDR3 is TGTGCCAGCAGTCCGCGGACAGCCGCTAATTCACCCCTCCACTTT.

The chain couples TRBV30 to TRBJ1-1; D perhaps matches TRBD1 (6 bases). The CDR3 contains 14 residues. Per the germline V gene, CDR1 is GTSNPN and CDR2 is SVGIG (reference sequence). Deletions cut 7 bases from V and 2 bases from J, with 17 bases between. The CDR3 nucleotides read TGTGCCTTATCATCGCTAGGGGGTAACACTGAAGCTTTCTTT. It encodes CALSSLGGNTEAFF.

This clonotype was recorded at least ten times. The CDR3 DNA follows: TGTGCCAGCAGTCTAGGTCCCGCGGGACGGTCAGATACGCAGTATTTT. It translates to CASSLGPAGRSDTQYF. The chain has TRBV12-3 or TRBV12-4 and TRBJ2-3; a possible D gene is TRBD2 (6 bases). The CDR3 is made up of 16 amino acids. The V end lost 5 bases, the J end lost 4 bases, and 19 bases lay between the germline ends.

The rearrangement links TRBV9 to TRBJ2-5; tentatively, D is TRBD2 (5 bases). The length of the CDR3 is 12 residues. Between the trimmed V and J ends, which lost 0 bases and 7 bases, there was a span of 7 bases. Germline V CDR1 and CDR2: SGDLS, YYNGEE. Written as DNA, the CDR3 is TGTGCCAGCAGCGTAGACGAGGGGACCCAGTACTTC. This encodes CASSVDEGTQYF.

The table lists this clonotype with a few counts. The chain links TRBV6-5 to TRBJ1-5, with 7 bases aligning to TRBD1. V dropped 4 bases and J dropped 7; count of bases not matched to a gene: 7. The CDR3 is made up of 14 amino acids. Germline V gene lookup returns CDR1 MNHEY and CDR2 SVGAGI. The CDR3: CASSSTGLRQPQHF. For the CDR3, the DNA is TGTGCCAGCAGTTCGACAGGGTTGAGGCAGCCCCAGCATTTT.